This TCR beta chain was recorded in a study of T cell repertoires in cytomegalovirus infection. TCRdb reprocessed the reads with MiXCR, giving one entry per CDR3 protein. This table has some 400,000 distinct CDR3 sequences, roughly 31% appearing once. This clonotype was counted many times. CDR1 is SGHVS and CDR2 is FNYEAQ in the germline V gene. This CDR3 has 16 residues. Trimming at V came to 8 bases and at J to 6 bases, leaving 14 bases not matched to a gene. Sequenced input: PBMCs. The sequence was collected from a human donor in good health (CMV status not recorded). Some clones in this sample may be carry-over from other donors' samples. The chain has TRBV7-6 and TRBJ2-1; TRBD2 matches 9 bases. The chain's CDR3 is CASGLQSAGGLNEQFF. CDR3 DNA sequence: TGTGCCAGCGGTCTGCAGTCGGCGGGGGGGCTCAATGAGCAGTTCTTC.